Below, 16 T cell receptor beta chains from the same sample are listed, as sequenced in a study of blood T cell repertoires in COVID-19. The repertoire was sequenced with immunoSEQ multiplex PCR; TCRdb's copy has only in-frame clones and lacks some. The sample has about 230,000 clones; around 83% are singletons. The sample taken for sequencing was peripheral blood. The receptors were gathered from a middle-aged woman who had recovered from COVID-19.

This sequence joins TRBV6-6 and TRBJ2-5; 11 positions agree with TRBD1. Looked up from germline, CDR1 is MNHNY and CDR2 is SVGAGI (reference sequence). The junction had 7 bases not matched to a gene; V was cut back by 2 bases and J by 5 bases. This CDR3 has 16 amino acids. CDR3 coding DNA: TGTGCCAGCAGTTACAGCAGGGACAGGGGGAGGGAGACCCAGTACTTC. This gives the protein CASSYSRDRGRETQYF.

The rearrangement joins TRBV7-3 to TRBJ1-6; the D gene is possibly TRBD1 (6 bases). Trimming stripped 4 bases from V and 8 bases from J, with 12 bases between. CDR1 is SGHTA and CDR2 is FQGTGA in the germline V gene. The CDR3 is made up of 14 amino acids. The CDR3 region is CASSSQGIDSPLHF. As DNA, the CDR3 is TGTGCCAGCAGCTCACAGGGTATTGATTCACCCCTCCACTTT.

The chain recombines TRBV5-6 with TRBJ2-5; D is possibly TRBD2 (5 bases). The germline V gene encodes CDR1 SGHDT and CDR2 YYEEEE. The length of the CDR3 is 12 residues. V was clipped by 4 bases and J by 2 bases, with 6 bases between them. As DNA, the CDR3 is TGTGCCAGCAGCAGGACTCAAGAGACCCAGTACTTC. Amino acids: CASSRTQETQYF. The variable domain in full, completed from reference TRBV5-6 and TRBJ2-5, reads DAGVTQSPTHLIKTRGQQVTLRCSPKSGHDTVSWYQQALGQGPQFIFQYYEEEERQRGNFPDRFSGHQFPNYSSELNVNALLLGDSALYLCASSRTQETQYFGPGTRLLVL.

This chain joins TRBV6-5 and TRBJ2-1; the match to TRBD1 covers 10 bases. The CDR3 loop spans 15 amino acids. Germline-derived CDR1 and CDR2 are MNHEY and SVGAGI. With 4 bases clipped from V and 6 bases from J, the junction kept 6 bases outside the gene matches. CDR3 amino acids: CASSSPGQGGNEQFF. CDR3 in DNA: TGTGCCAGCAGTTCTCCCGGACAGGGGGGCAATGAGCAGTTCTTC.

The chain uses TRBV29-1 and TRBJ1-2; 8 bases are shared with TRBD1. The trim removed 7 bases at V and 8 bases at J, leaving 9 bases unmatched. The CDR3 contains 12 residues. CDR1 SQVTM and CDR2 ANQGSEA come from the germline V gene. CDR3 sequence (DNA): TGCAGCGACACTCCGGGACAGGAGGGCTACACCTTC. Encoded protein: CSDTPGQEGYTF.

V and J are TRBV19 and TRBJ1-1; 10 bases align to TRBD1. The CDR3 has 16 amino acids. CDR1 is LNHDA, CDR2 SQIVND, per germline (reference sequence). V dropped 7 bases and J dropped 3; count of bases not matched to a gene: 11. DNA for the CDR3: TGTGCCAGTATTAGGGGACAGGGGCTCGGGGACACTGAAGCTTTCTTT. Its protein product is CASIRGQGLGDTEAFF.

This chain links TRBV5-1 with TRBJ2-1, with D possibly being TRBD1 (6 bases). This CDR3 comprises 14 residues. V lost 0 bases and J lost 9, with 13 bases in between. The germline gives CDR1 SGHRS, CDR2 YFSETQ. The CDR3 DNA reads as TGCGCCAGCAGCTTGGGAAACAGGGAAAGTGAGCAGTTCTTC. It is translated as CASSLGNRESEQFF.

This chain joins TRBV4-3 and TRBJ2-5; TRBD2 aligns across 8 bases. V lost 0 bases, J lost 9 bases, and 9 bases stayed unmatched. This CDR3 region has 15 residues. Germline assignment: CDR1 LGHNA and CDR2 YSLEER. The CDR3 DNA reads as TGCGCCAGCAGCCAAGAACGGGTAGCGGGGACGCCCCAGTACTTC. It specifies CASSQERVAGTPQYF.

The V gene is TRBV7-8, the J gene TRBJ1-2; weak D call: TRBD1 (6 bases). CDR3 size: 13 residues. Trimming stripped 1 base from V and 6 bases from J, with 9 bases between. Germline CDR1 reads SGHVS; CDR2 reads FQNEAQ. CDR3 amino acids: CASSLGSGDGYTF. In DNA, the CDR3 is TGTGCCAGCAGCTTAGGTTCAGGGGATGGCTACACCTTC.

The J gene is TRBJ2-7, the V gene TRBV7-9; 7 bases are a match to TRBD1. This CDR3 has 15 residues. J gave up 0 bases and V 5 bases, and 7 bases lay outside the gene matches. The V gene's germline CDR1 is SEHNR and CDR2 FQNEAQ (reference sequence). As DNA, the CDR3 is TGTGCCAGCAGCCTTGGACAGGTGAGCTCCTACGAGCAGTACTTC. Translating it yields CASSLGQVSSYEQYF.

The genes are TRBV3-1 (or the pseudogene TRBV3-2) and TRBJ2-5; TRBD1 agrees at 7 bases. Trimming took 2 bases from V and 3 from J; bases not matched to a gene: 3. Germline loops: CDR1 LGHDT, CDR2 YNNKEL (reference sequence). The CDR3 length is 14 residues. CDR3 residues: CASSQIQGKETQYF. In DNA form, the CDR3 reads TGTGCCAGCAGCCAAATACAGGGGAAAGAGACCCAGTACTTC.

The chain carries TRBV3-1 (or the pseudogene TRBV3-2) and TRBJ2-1, with TRBD2 matching over 13 bases. The length of the CDR3 is 16 residues. Germline trimming cut 2 bases from V and 5 bases from J; bases unmatched to any gene: 3. The germline CDR1 and CDR2 sequences are LGHDT and YNNKEL (reference sequence). CDR3 loop: CASSQRTSGGDNEQFF. As DNA, the CDR3 is TGTGCCAGCAGCCAACGCACTAGCGGGGGGGACAATGAGCAGTTCTTC.

The rearrangement uses TRBV18 and TRBJ2-5, with a tentative D call TRBD2 (6 bases). The CDR3 is made up of 13 amino acids. V was cut by 6 bases and J by 5 bases, with 13 bases left in between. Germline V gene sequence: CDR1 KGHSH, CDR2 LQKENI. Here the CDR3 reads CASSQGEEETQYF. The CDR3 DNA follows: TGTGCCAGCTCGCAAGGGGAGGAGGAGACCCAGTACTTC.

In its sample, this clone was seen once. The chain is built from TRBV6-5 and TRBJ1-2; 9 positions agree with TRBD1. The germline gives CDR1 MNHEY, CDR2 SVGAGI. There are 13 residues in the CDR3. J was trimmed by 5 bases and V by 6 bases; bases with no gene match: 4. The CDR3 DNA reads as TGTGCCAGCAGGAGGGACAGGGAATATGGCTACACCTTC. It specifies CASRRDREYGYTF.

The chain recombines TRBV5-4 with TRBJ2-5, with D uncertain. There are 14 residues in the CDR3. V was clipped by 0 bases and J by 2 bases, with 8 bases between them. In germline, CDR1 is SGHNT, CDR2 YYREEE (reference sequence). In DNA, the CDR3 is TGTGCCAGCAGCTTGGCGTCCGTTCAAGAGACCCAGTACTTC. Translating it yields CASSLASVQETQYF.

The chain carries TRBV6-2 or TRBV6-3 and TRBJ1-4; D remains ambiguous. Germline assignment: CDR1 MNHEY and CDR2 SVGEGT. V was shortened by 2 bases and J by 7 bases, with 8 bases between the two germline ends. The CDR3 consists of 13 residues. The CDR3 reads CASSYNRGEKLFF. The DNA of the CDR3 is TGTGCCAGCAGTTACAACCGGGGTGAAAAACTGTTTTTT.